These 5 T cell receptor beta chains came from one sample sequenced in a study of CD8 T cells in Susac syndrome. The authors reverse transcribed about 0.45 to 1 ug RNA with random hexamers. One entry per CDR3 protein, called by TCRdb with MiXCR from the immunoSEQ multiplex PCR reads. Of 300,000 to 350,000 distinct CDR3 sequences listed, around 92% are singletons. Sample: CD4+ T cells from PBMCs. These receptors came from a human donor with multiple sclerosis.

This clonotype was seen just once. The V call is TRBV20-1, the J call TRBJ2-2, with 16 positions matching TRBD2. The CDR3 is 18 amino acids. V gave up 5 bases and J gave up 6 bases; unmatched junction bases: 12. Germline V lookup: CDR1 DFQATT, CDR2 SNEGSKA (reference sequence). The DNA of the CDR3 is TGCAGTGCTCGGGGACTAGCGGGAGGGCCACGGGGGTCCGGGGAGCTGTTTTTT. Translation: CSARGLAGGPRGSGELFF.

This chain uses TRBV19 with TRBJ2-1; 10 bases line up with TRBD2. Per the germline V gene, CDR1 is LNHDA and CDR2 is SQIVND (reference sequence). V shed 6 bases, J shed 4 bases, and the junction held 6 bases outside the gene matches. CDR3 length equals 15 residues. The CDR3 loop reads CASSSPSGGYNEQFF. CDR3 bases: TGTGCCAGTAGCAGCCCTAGCGGGGGTTACAATGAGCAGTTCTTC.

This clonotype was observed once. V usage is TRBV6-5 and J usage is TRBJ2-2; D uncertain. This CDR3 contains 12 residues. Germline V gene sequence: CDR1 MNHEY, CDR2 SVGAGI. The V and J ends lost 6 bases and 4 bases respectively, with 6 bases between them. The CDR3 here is CASSKTTGELFF. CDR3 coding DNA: TGTGCCAGCAGCAAGACCACCGGGGAGCTGTTTTTT.

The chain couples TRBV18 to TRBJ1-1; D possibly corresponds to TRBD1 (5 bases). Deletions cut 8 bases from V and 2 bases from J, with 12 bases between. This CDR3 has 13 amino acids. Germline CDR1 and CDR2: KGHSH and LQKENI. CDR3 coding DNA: TGTGCCAGCGCCACCGGGGACAACACTGAAGCTTTCTTT. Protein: CASATGDNTEAFF.

CDR3 in amino acids: CASGLLSGGFYEQYF. The CDR3 nucleotides are TGTGCCAGCGGTCTGCTTAGCGGAGGGTTTTACGAGCAGTACTTC. The chain is built from TRBV6-5 and TRBJ2-7; the D gene is possibly TRBD2 (6 bases). CDR1 and CDR2 (germline): MNHEY, SVGAGI. Trimming stripped 8 bases from V and 4 bases from J, with 21 bases between. The CDR3 has 15 residues.